This record looks at one T cell receptor (beta chain) sequence and its context. 13 Jbeta primers and 60 Vbeta primers were used for the PCR. Assay used: immunoSEQ multiplex PCR; TCRdb lists only in-frame clones, some missing. The sample includes fewer than 200,000 clones, approximately 82% of them seen just once. The sample is drawn from a study of cytomegalovirus exposure and HLA in healthy donors. Germline V lookup: CDR1 SQVTM, CDR2 ANQGSEA. With 8 bases clipped from V and 2 bases from J, the junction kept 8 bases outside the gene matches. This CDR3 contains 13 residues. The chain links TRBV29-1 to TRBJ2-7; 8 bases map to TRBD1. The receptor was derived from a male donor in good health and CMV-seronegative. The sample was PBMCs. CDR3 in amino acids: CSSKDRAAYEQYF. The CDR3 DNA reads as TGCAGCTCCAAGGACAGGGCGGCCTACGAGCAGTACTTC.